Below, 5 T cell receptor beta chains from the same sample are listed, as sequenced in a study of cytomegalovirus exposure and HLA in healthy donors. PCR amplification relied on 60 Vbeta primers (plus 13 Jbeta primers). The table came from immunoSEQ multiplex PCR; TCRdb's copy has only in-frame clones and leaves some out. The sample has 150,000 to 200,000 clones, more than 65% seen once. Sequencing used PBMCs. The source of these receptors is a woman in her forties or fifties in good health and CMV-seronegative.

V gene TRBV5-8 combines with J gene TRBJ2-7; D perhaps matches TRBD1 (6 bases). The CDR3 extends over 14 amino acids. V was clipped by 2 bases and J by 7 bases, with 16 bases between them. CDR1 is SGHTS and CDR2 is YDEGEE in the germline V gene. CDR3 loop: CASSLMGASGEQYF. As DNA, the CDR3 is TGTGCCAGCAGCTTAATGGGGGCCTCTGGGGAGCAGTACTTC. Looking up the rest from reference TRBV5-8 and TRBJ2-7 gives the full variable domain: EAGVTQSPTHLIKTRGQQATLRCSPISGHTSVYWYQQALGLGLQFLLWYDEGEERNRGNFPPRFSGRQFPNYSSELNVNALELEDSALYLCASSLMGASGEQYFGPGTRLTVT.

The CDR3, as DNA: TGTGCCAGCAGTGGGGCACTAGCGGGGATCACAGATACGCAGTATTTT. Its translation: CASSGALAGITDTQYF. This chain links TRBV28 with TRBJ2-3; 10 positions match TRBD2. Germline V lookup: CDR1 MDHEN, CDR2 SYDVKM. After removal of 5 bases from V and 2 bases from J, the junction contained 7 bases not matched to a gene. This CDR3 has 16 residues. Full variable domain (outside the CDR3, taken from reference TRBV28 and TRBJ2-3): DVKVTQSSRYLVKRTGEKVFLECVQDMDHENMFWYRQDPGLGLRLIYFSYDVKMKEKGDIPEGYSVSREKKERFSLILESASTNQTSMYLCASSGALAGITDTQYFGPGTRLTVL.

The chain employs TRBV28 and TRBJ2-3; 13 bases fit TRBD2. The germline CDR1 and CDR2 sequences are MDHEN and SYDVKM. V trimming: 4 bases; J trimming: 3 bases; junction bases outside the gene matches: 4. CDR3 length: 16 residues. CDR3: CASSWTSGSRTDTQYF. The CDR3 DNA follows: TGTGCCAGCAGTTGGACTAGCGGGAGTCGGACAGATACGCAGTATTTT.

The chain joins TRBV4-2 to TRBJ1-2; D call uncertain. This CDR3 is 16 amino acids long. V lost 0 bases and J lost 0, with 11 bases in between. Germline V lookup: CDR1 LGHNA, CDR2 YNFKEQ. CDR3 in amino acids: CASSQEMAETNYGYTF. For the CDR3, the DNA is TGTGCCAGCAGCCAAGAAATGGCGGAAACTAACTATGGCTACACCTTC.

This clone was detected once. A read error may produce the germline difference seen at one junction end. For the CDR3, the DNA is TGTTCCAGCAGCTTAGCCCCGGGACTACGAGACGAGACCCAGTACTTC. The encoded protein is CSSSLAPGLRDETQYF. V usage is TRBV7-9 and J usage is TRBJ2-5, with TRBD2 matching over 7 bases. Germline V gene lookup returns CDR1 SEHNR and CDR2 FQNEAQ (reference sequence). This CDR3 comprises 16 residues.